This T cell receptor beta chain was sequenced for a study of T cell clonality in common variable immunodeficiency. Equal genomic DNA amounts from CVID and control samples were sequenced. Assay: immunoSEQ multiplex PCR; the TCRdb copy retains only in-frame clones and omits some. The sample presents tens of thousands of clones, none singletons. The V gene's germline CDR1 is LNHDA and CDR2 SQIVND (reference sequence). The CDR3 sequence is 16 residues long. Study-wide results and limits: Fewer TCRbeta clones were shared among CVID subjects than controls.

Of note for this clone: Its antigen is not identified. With the read ending 3 residues before the CDR3 end, the germline J gene is used to fill in that end.

The receptor comes from a person aged 18-69 years in good health. The V gene is TRBV19, the J gene TRBJ1-5; D not resolved. The sequenced sample was peripheral blood mononuclear cells. CDR3 in amino acids: CATTRSSTFYTDPQHF. The sequenced CDR3 bases are TGTGCCACCACGAGGTCTAGCACCTTCTACACAGATCCC.